The T cell receptor (beta chain) under discussion was sequenced for a study of T cell responses to AZD1222 COVID-19 vaccine. General observations from the study: Donor demographics were predominantly white British with a female majority; clonal diversity may be underestimated.

Sequenced by immunoSEQ multiplex PCR; TCRdb stores in-frame clones only, minus some. The sample holds 210,000 or so clones; approximately 94% are singletons and the top ten take 1.7%. The CDR3 has 14 amino acids. Deletions cut 2 bases from V and 5 bases from J, with 13 bases between. Germline loops: CDR1 SGHVS, CDR2 FQNEAQ. For this clone: What it binds is not known.

The TCR sequence derives from an adult who received the MenACWY meningococcal vaccine as a control. This chain connects TRBV7-8 to TRBJ2-7; D may be TRBD1 (7 bases). Specimen: peripheral blood, collected 28 days after the second dose of the MenACWY control vaccine. CDR3 sequence reads: CASSLSQGGHEQYF. Here the CDR3 DNA reads TGTGCCAGCAGCTTAAGCCAGGGGGGCCACGAGCAGTACTTC.